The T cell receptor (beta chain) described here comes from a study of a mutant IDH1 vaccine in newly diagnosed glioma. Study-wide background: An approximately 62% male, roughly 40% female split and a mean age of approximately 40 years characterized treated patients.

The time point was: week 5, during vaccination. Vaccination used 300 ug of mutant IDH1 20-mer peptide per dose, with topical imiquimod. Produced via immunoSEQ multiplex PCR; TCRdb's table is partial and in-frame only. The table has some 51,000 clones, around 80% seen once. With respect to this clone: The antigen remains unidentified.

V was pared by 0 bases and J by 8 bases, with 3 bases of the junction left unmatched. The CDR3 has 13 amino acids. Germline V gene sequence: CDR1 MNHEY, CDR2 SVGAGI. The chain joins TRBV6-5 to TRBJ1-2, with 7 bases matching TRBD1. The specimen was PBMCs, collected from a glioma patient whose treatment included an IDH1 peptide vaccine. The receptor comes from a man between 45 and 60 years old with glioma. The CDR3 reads CASSYSDRVGYTF. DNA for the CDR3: TGTGCCAGCAGTTACTCAGACAGGGTCGGCTACACCTTC.